The T cell receptor beta chain under discussion was sequenced for a study of CD8 T cells in ankylosing spondylitis. Findings of the study overall: Seemingly characteristic of ankylosing spondylitis blood was a TCR beta motif consisting of roughly 8 highly homologous variants. Significant enrichment of disease-linked clones was reported in matched ankylosing spondylitis synovial fluid. Disease-linked clones had a CD8+ phenotype and relatively low frequency in peripheral blood.

The V and J ends lost 6 bases and 3 bases respectively, with 8 bases between them. The CDR3 has 12 residues. Germline V gene sequence: CDR1 PRHDT, CDR2 FYEKMQ (reference sequence). Concerning this clonotype: Antigen specificity is unknown.

Using quantitative 5'-RACE with molecular barcodes, the authors made TCR beta libraries. MiXCR, applied by TCRdb to the 5' RACE reads, yields one record per CDR3 protein. The sample lists approximately 300,000 distinct CDR3 sequences; less than 25% were seen once. The chain carries TRBV13 and TRBJ1-2; D remains ambiguous. The source of this sequence is a female donor with ankylosing spondylitis or in good health (not recorded which). The specimen was blood, either unsorted or a sorted T cell fraction (not recorded which). CDR3 protein: CASRYWDYGYTF. The DNA for the CDR3 is TGTGCCAGCAGATATTGGGACTATGGCTACACCTTC. The full variable domain, its missing parts supplied by reference TRBV13 and TRBJ1-2, is AAGVIQSPRHLIKEKRETATLKCYPIPRHDTVYWYQQGPGQDPQFLISFYEKMQSDKGSIPDRFSAQQFSDYHSELNMSSLELGDSALYFCASRYWDYGYTFGSGTRLTVV.